The present TCR beta chain was sequenced within a study of metastatic and nonmetastatic thyroid tumors. On the study more broadly: For malignant and benign thyroid patients, tumor or nodule tissue and blood were the sources whose repertoires were compared. Study results and caveats: Versus benign nodules, malignant thyroid tumors reportedly had significantly higher TCR beta diversity, in blood and tumor.

Every patient underwent thyroid surgery untreated. This CDR3 is 14 amino acids long. In germline, CDR1 is SGHAT, CDR2 FQNNGV. The V end was cut by 6 bases, the J end by 1 base, with 12 bases between. Original analysis: Built for papillary thyroid cancer, a distant-metastasis classifier drew on CDR3 differences across clinicopathological groups. TCRdb reassembled clones from the PCR reads with MiXCR. The V and J calls and clone size are TCRdb's, not the authors'. The sample has over 50,000 clones, roughly 30% seen once. Comment on this clone: Its antigen is not identified.

This receptor was taken from a female donor with papillary thyroid cancer or a benign thyroid nodule (not recorded which). Some clones in this sample may be carry-over from other donors' samples. The sample taken for sequencing was blood. V usage is TRBV11-2 and J usage is TRBJ2-5; D perhaps matches TRBD2 (6 bases). The chain's CDR3 is CASSIGGSQETQYF. The CDR3 nucleotides are TGTGCCAGCAGTATTGGGGGGTCCCAAGAGACCCAGTACTTC.